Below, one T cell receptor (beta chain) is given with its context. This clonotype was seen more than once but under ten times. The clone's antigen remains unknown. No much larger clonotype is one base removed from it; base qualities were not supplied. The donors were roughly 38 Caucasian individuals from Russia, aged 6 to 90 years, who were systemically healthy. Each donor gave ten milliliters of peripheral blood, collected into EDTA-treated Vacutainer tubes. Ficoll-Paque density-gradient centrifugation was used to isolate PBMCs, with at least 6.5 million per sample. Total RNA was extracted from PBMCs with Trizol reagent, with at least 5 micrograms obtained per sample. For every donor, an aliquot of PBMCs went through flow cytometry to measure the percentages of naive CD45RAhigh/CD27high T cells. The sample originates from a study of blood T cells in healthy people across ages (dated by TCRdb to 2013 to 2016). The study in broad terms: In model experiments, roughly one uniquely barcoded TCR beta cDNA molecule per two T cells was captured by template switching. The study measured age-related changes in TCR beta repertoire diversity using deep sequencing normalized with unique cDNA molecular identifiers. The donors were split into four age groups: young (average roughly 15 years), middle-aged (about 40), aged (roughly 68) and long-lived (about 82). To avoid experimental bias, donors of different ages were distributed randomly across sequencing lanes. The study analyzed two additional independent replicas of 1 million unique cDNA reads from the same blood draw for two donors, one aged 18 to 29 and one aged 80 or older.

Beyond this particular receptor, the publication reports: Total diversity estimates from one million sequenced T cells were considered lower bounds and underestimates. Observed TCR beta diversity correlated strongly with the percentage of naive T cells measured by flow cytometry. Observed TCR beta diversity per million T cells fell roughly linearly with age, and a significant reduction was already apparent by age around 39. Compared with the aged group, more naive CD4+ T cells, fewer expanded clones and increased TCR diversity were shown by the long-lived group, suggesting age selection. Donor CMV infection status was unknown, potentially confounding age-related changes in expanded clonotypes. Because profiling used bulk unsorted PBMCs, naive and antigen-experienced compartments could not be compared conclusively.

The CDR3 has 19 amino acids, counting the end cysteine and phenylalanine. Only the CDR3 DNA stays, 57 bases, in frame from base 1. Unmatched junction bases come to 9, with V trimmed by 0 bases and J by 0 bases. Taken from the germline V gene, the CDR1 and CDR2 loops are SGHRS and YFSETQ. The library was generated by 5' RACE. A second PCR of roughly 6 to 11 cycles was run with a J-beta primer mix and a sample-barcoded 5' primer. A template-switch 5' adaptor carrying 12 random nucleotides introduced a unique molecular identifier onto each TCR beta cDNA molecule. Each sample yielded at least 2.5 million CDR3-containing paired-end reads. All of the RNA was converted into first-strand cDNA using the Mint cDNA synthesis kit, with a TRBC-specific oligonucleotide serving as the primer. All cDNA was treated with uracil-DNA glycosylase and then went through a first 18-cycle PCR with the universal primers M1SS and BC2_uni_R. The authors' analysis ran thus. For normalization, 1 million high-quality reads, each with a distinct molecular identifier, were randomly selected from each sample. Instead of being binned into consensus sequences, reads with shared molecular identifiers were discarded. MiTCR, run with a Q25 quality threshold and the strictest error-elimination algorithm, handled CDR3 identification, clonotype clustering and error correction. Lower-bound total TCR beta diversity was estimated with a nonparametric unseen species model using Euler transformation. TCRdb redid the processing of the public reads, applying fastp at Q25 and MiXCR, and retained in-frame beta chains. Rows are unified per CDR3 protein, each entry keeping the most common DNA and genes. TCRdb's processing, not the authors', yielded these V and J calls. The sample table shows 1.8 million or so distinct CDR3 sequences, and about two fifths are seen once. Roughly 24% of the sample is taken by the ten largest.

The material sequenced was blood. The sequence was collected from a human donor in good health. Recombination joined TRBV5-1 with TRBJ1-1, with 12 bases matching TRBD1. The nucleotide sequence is TGCGCCAGCAGCTTGGCCAGTGGGACAGGGGGCCTAATGAACACTGAAGCTTTCTTT. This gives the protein CASSLASGTGGLMNTEAFF.